The source of this T cell receptor (beta chain) is a study of blood T cell repertoires in COVID-19. V gave up 0 bases and J gave up 6 bases, with 11 bases separating them. The CDR3 has 15 amino acids. CDR1 is SNHLY and CDR2 is FYNNEI in the germline V gene. This clone was seen a handful of times. Study processing details: Nucleated cell counts were estimated from reference gene primer amplification. Sequencing was performed with immunoSEQ multiplex PCR; in TCRdb, only in-frame clones are kept and a portion is missing. The V and J calls and clone size are taken from that table; D and trimming were inferred from the DNA. This sample carries 200,000 to 300,000 clones, about 83% of them seen once, and the ten largest clones take less than 6.5%.

The sample was peripheral blood. This receptor was obtained from a human donor in a cohort sampled during active COVID-19. V gene TRBV2 combines with J gene TRBJ1-4, with unresolved D. CDR3 DNA: TGTGCCAGCAGTGAAGCCCCCGAGGCTGATGAAAAACTGTTTTTT. Translation gives CASSEAPEADEKLFF.